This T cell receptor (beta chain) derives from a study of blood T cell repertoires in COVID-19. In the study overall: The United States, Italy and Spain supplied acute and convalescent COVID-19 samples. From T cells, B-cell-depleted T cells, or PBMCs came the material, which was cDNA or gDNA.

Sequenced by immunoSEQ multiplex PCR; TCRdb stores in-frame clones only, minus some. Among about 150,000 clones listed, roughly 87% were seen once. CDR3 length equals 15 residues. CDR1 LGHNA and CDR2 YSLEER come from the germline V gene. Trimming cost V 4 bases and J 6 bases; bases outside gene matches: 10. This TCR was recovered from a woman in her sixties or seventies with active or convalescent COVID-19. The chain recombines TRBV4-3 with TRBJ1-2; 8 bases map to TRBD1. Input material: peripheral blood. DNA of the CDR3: TGCGCCAGCAGCCTCGCGGACAGGGATGCGAATGGCTACACCTTC. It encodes CASSLADRDANGYTF.